The 21 T cell receptor beta chains given below trace back to one sample, sequenced in a study of PD-1 blockade in classical Hodgkin lymphoma. TCRdb keeps only in-frame clones here, not all; method: immunoSEQ multiplex PCR. The sample has 80,000 to 95,000 clones, 83% seen once. As for time point: cycle 4 day 1 (C4D1), after five to seven weeks of nivolumab. All patients experienced relapse after autologous stem cell transplantation, and brentuximab vedotin exposure was variable. The sample was peripheral blood mononuclear cells (PBMCs), taken before the fourth cycle of nivolumab. The receptors originated from a human donor with classical Hodgkin lymphoma.

The chain is built from TRBV19 and TRBJ2-7; possible D gene TRBD2, 5 bases. Germline CDR1 reads LNHDA; CDR2 reads SQIVND (reference sequence). This CDR3 has 11 amino acids. V was shortened by 1 base and J by 11 bases, with 9 bases between the two germline ends. The CDR3 sequence is CASSIGGAEYF. The CDR3 DNA reads as TGTGCCAGTAGTATAGGAGGAGCGGAGTACTTC.

The gene calls are TRBV28 and TRBJ2-5; 9 bases line up with TRBD1. This CDR3 is 15 amino acids long. Germline V gene sequence: CDR1 MDHEN, CDR2 SYDVKM. After removal of 2 bases from V and 4 bases from J, the junction contained 5 bases not matched to a gene. The chain's CDR3 is CASSLGTGKGETQYF. In DNA form, the CDR3 reads TGTGCCAGCAGTTTAGGGACAGGGAAGGGAGAGACCCAGTACTTC.

The sample holds a few counts of this clone. This chain uses TRBV29-1 with TRBJ1-1; 8 nucleotides match TRBD1. There are 16 residues in the CDR3. The junction had 10 bases not matched to a gene; V was cut back by 4 bases and J by 0 bases. Germline V CDR1 and CDR2: SQVTM, ANQGSEA. This CDR3 reads CSVAELVTGVNTEAFF. CDR3 coding DNA: TGCAGCGTTGCCGAATTGGTGACAGGGGTGAACACTGAAGCTTTCTTT.

The rearrangement links TRBV9 to TRBJ2-3; D is unclear. This CDR3 has 12 residues. Germline values: CDR1 SGDLS, CDR2 YYNGEE. V was pared by 8 bases and J by 2 bases, with 9 bases between. The chain's CDR3 is CASGETTDTQYF. The CDR3 DNA reads as TGTGCCAGTGGCGAGACCACAGATACGCAGTATTTT.

The CDR3 DNA is TGTGCCAGCATTGGGCCAGCCTACGAGCAGTACTTC. Translated, it gives CASIGPAYEQYF. The chain combines TRBV28 with TRBJ2-7; D gene ambiguous. Germline CDR1 is MDHEN and CDR2 is SYDVKM. V lost 7 bases and J 2 bases, leaving 9 bases between the germline ends. The CDR3 covers 12 residues.

The chain employs TRBV7-2 and TRBJ2-1; D unresolved. Between the trimmed V and J ends, which lost 3 bases and 8 bases, there was a span of 5 bases. This CDR3 comprises 11 residues. The germline V gene encodes CDR1 SGHTA and CDR2 FQGNSA. For the CDR3, the DNA is TGTGCCAGCAGCTTGTTAGATGAGCAGTTCTTC. Its protein product is CASSLLDEQFF.

This clone occurred once. J is TRBJ1-1 and V is TRBV20-1; no clear D gene. The CDR3 has 10 residues. From germline, CDR1 is DFQATT and CDR2 SNEGSKA (reference sequence). CDR3 region: CSGRASEAFF. CDR3 nucleotide sequence: TGCAGCGGGAGAGCCTCGGAAGCTTTCTTT.

The chain combines TRBV30 with TRBJ1-3; weak D call: TRBD1 (5 bases). The CDR3 runs 11 residues. Trimming removed 0 bases at V and 13 bases at J, with 10 bases between. The germline V gene encodes CDR1 GTSNPN and CDR2 SVGIG (reference sequence). In DNA form, the CDR3 reads TGTGCCTGGAGTGTGGGGGGTCTGATATATTTT. This translates into CAWSVGGLIYF.

V gene TRBV18 combines with J gene TRBJ1-4; no clear D. Per germline, CDR1 KGHSH and CDR2 LQKENI. Trimming left V 0 bases short and J 11 bases short, with 16 bases between. CDR3 length equals 15 residues. The DNA for the CDR3 is TGTGCCAGCTCACCACCGGGCACCCTCAGAGAGAAACTGTTTTTT. This translates into CASSPPGTLREKLFF.

This CDR3 reads CASSLGQYSSYNEQFF. DNA for the CDR3: TGCGCCAGCAGCTTAGGACAATACAGCTCCTACAATGAGCAGTTCTTC. J is TRBJ2-1 and V is TRBV5-1; TRBD1 might be the D (5 bases). This CDR3 is built from 16 residues. Germline V gene sequence: CDR1 SGHRS, CDR2 YFSETQ. With 2 bases removed from V and 0 bases from J, the gap between germline ends came to 12 bases.

The genes are TRBV6-1 and TRBJ1-2, with 9 bases identical to TRBD1. The CDR3 loop spans 14 amino acids. Germline CDR1 and CDR2: MNHNS and SASEGT. Trimming took 6 bases from V and 4 from J; bases not matched to a gene: 6. The CDR3 loop is CASRGQGSVYGYTF. CDR3 nucleotide sequence: TGTGCCAGCAGGGGACAGGGAAGTGTCTATGGCTACACCTTC.

This chain uses TRBV5-1 with TRBJ2-7, with D perhaps assigned TRBD1 or TRBD2 (5 bases each). Trimming cost V 4 bases and J 5 bases, with 16 bases left between them. CDR1 SGHRS and CDR2 YFSETQ come from the germline V gene. This CDR3 spans 14 amino acids. Written as DNA, the CDR3 is TGCGCCAGCAGCCCGCAGGGACGTTTTGACGAGCAGTACTTC. Protein product: CASSPQGRFDEQYF.

Written as DNA, the CDR3 is TGTGCCAGCAGCTCTAGGCCCACAGGGTTTGACACTGAAGCTTTCTTT. It codes for CASSSRPTGFDTEAFF. The chain links TRBV7-2 to TRBJ1-1, with D perhaps matching TRBD1 (6 bases). Per germline, CDR1 SGHTA and CDR2 FQGNSA. V was pared by 4 bases and J by 3 bases, with 18 bases between. The CDR3 totals 16 residues.

The genes are TRBV30 and TRBJ2-4; tentatively, D is TRBD2 (6 bases). Germline assignment: CDR1 GTSNPN and CDR2 SVGIG (reference sequence). V was pared by 2 bases and J by 1 base, with 6 bases between. There are 13 residues in the CDR3. The CDR3 sequence: CAWSSGAKNIQYF. DNA of the CDR3: TGTGCCTGGAGTAGCGGGGCCAAAAACATTCAGTACTTC.

This chain uses TRBV27 with TRBJ2-5; D ambiguous. CDR1 and CDR2 from the germline V gene are MNHEY and SMNVEV (reference sequence). The CDR3 length is 13 residues. V shed 4 bases and J shed 5 bases, with 11 bases lying between them. The CDR3 coding sequence is TGTGCCAGCAGTTCTCGACCTCACGAGACCCAGTACTTC. Translated, it gives CASSSRPHETQYF.

The J gene is TRBJ2-2, the V gene TRBV25-1; 7 bases fit TRBD1. Germline lookup yields CDR1 MGHDK and CDR2 SYGVNS. V trimming: 3 bases; J trimming: 6 bases; junction bases outside the gene matches: 7. This CDR3 region has 15 residues. The CDR3 DNA reads as TGTGCCAGCAGTGACGCGAGGCAGGGGGCCGGGGAGCTGTTTTTT. Amino acid sequence: CASSDARQGAGELFF.

The chain couples TRBV7-9 to TRBJ2-1; a weak D match, TRBD1 (5 bases). Germline CDR1 SEHNR, CDR2 FQNEAQ (reference sequence). V lost 5 bases and J 6 bases, leaving 14 bases between the germline ends. CDR3 length equals 14 residues. CDR3 sequence: CASSPTTVSNEQFF. The CDR3 DNA follows: TGTGCCAGCAGCCCAACGACAGTTTCCAATGAGCAGTTCTTC. Drawing the rest from reference TRBV7-9 and TRBJ2-1, the complete variable domain is DTGVSQNPRHKITKRGQNVTFRCDPISEHNRLYWYRQTLGQGPEFLTYFQNEAQLEKSRLLSDRFSAERPKGSFSTLEIQRTEQGDSAMYLCASSPTTVSNEQFFGPGTRLTVL.

The chain employs TRBV30 and TRBJ2-7; weak D call: TRBD2 (6 bases). From germline, CDR1 is GTSNPN and CDR2 SVGIG (reference sequence). Trimming removed 1 base at V and 7 bases at J, with 14 bases between. This CDR3 is 13 amino acids long. As DNA, the CDR3 is TGTGCCTGGAGTGCTCGGGTCGCGGGGGAGCAGTACTTC. It translates to CAWSARVAGEQYF.

The V call is TRBV19, the J call TRBJ1-2; D call uncertain. The germline V gene encodes CDR1 LNHDA and CDR2 SQIVND (reference sequence). The CDR3 covers 13 residues. Deletions cut 4 bases from V and 2 bases from J, with 8 bases between. As DNA, the CDR3 is TGTGCCAGTAGTAAGGAAACCAACTATGGCTACACCTTC. Its translation: CASSKETNYGYTF.

The chain is built from TRBV15 and TRBJ2-7; D tentatively reads TRBD1 or TRBD2 (5 bases each). The V end lost 2 bases, the J end lost 2 bases, and 16 bases lay between the germline ends. The CDR3 has 16 amino acids. CDR1 and CDR2 (germline): LNHNV, YYDKDF (reference sequence). The CDR3 sequence: CATSRPTGTRPYEQYF. The CDR3 region has the DNA TGTGCCACCAGCAGACCGACCGGGACCCGGCCCTACGAGCAGTACTTC. Full variable domain (rest looked up from reference TRBV15 and TRBJ2-7): DAMVIQNPRYQVTQFGKPVTLSCSQTLNHNVMYWYQQKSSQAPKLLFHYYDKDFNNEADTPDNFQSRRPNTSFCFLDIRSPGLGDTAMYLCATSRPTGTRPYEQYFGPGTRLTVT.

This chain uses TRBV4-1 with TRBJ2-1; 7 bases map to TRBD1. Germline V CDR1 and CDR2: MGHRA, YSYEKL. V lost 3 bases to trimming and J lost 4 bases; unmatched junction nucleotides: 6. CDR3 size: 15 residues. The CDR3 DNA reads TGCGCCAGCAGCCAGAGGGGGCTAGGGTACAATGAGCAGTTCTTC. This sequence encodes CASSQRGLGYNEQFF.